This T cell receptor (beta chain) stems from a study of blood T cell repertoires in COVID-19. Here immunoSEQ multiplex PCR was the method, and the copy in TCRdb shows in-frame clones only, minus some. Of thousands of clones listed, roughly 90% are singletons. Looked up from germline, CDR1 is SGHRS and CDR2 is YFSETQ. The CDR3 has 17 amino acids. V gave up 4 bases and J gave up 8 bases, with 25 bases separating them. The clonotype was recovered from a human donor with active COVID-19. The donor label of this sample is uncertain. Sequenced input: peripheral blood. This chain connects TRBV5-1 to TRBJ2-1; a weak D match, TRBD1 (5 bases). The CDR3 region is CASSDRQSMGPHDEQFF. The DNA of the CDR3 is TGCGCCAGCAGCGATCGACAGAGTATGGGGCCCCACGATGAGCAGTTCTTC.